These 8 T cell receptor beta chains were all obtained from the same sample, sequenced in a study of blood T cell repertoires in COVID-19. TCRdb keeps only in-frame clones here, not all; method: immunoSEQ multiplex PCR. The sample lists some 140,000 clones; about 86% were seen once. The specimen sequenced was PBMCs or T cells enriched from blood (not recorded which). These receptors were obtained from a man aged 35 to 55 with acute COVID-19.

J is TRBJ1-2 and V is TRBV28; D possibly corresponds to TRBD1 (6 bases). The CDR3 contains 16 residues. The V end lost 6 bases, the J end lost 3 bases, and 20 bases lay between the germline ends. Per germline, CDR1 MDHEN and CDR2 SYDVKM. Here the CDR3 reads CASRRTINRADYGYTF. CDR3 bases: TGTGCCAGCAGACGAACCATTAACAGGGCTGACTATGGCTACACCTTC.

The chain employs TRBV5-1 and TRBJ2-1, with 8 bases identical to TRBD2. This CDR3 contains 14 residues. Germline V lookup: CDR1 SGHRS, CDR2 YFSETQ. V was clipped by 4 bases and J by 7 bases; unmatched bases: 7. The chain's CDR3 is CASSPRGGRNEQFF. As DNA, the CDR3 is TGCGCCAGCAGCCCCCGGGGGGGTAGAAATGAGCAGTTCTTC.

The chain employs TRBV23-1 and TRBJ1-6; no clear D. TRBV23-1 is noted as an ORF with a role that remains uncertain. There are 14 residues in the CDR3. V was clipped by 3 bases and J by 7 bases, with 10 bases between them. CDR3 sequence reads: CASSQANLNSPLHF. The CDR3 nucleotides are TGCGCCAGCAGTCAGGCCAATCTGAATTCACCCCTCCACTTT.

This chain uses TRBV6-5 with TRBJ1-3; possibly TRBD1 for D (6 bases). CDR3 length: 16 amino acids. Trimming took off 0 bases at V and 3 bases at J, with 12 bases between the two ends. CDR1 is MNHEY and CDR2 is SVGAGI in the germline V gene. The DNA for the CDR3 is TGTGCCAGCAGTTACTCTTCGGCAGGGGTTGGAAACACCATATATTTT. It specifies CASSYSSAGVGNTIYF.

This sequence joins TRBV6-7 and TRBJ1-4; tentative D call: TRBD1 (6 bases). TRBV6-7 is an ORF, and what it does is uncertain. The CDR3 sequence is 18 residues long. V lost 3 bases, J lost 0 bases, and 17 bases lay in between. As DNA, the CDR3 is TGTGCCAGCAGTTATTCACGGGCAGGGGACGCAACTAATGAAAAACTGTTTTTT. This translates into CASSYSRAGDATNEKLFF.

This sequence joins TRBV28 and TRBJ2-4; D might be TRBD2 (5 bases). The CDR3 consists of 15 residues. In germline, CDR1 is MDHEN, CDR2 SYDVKM. V was cut by 5 bases and J by 7 bases, with 18 bases left in between. The CDR3 loop is CASSEAAQTGNIQYF. The CDR3 bases are TGTGCCAGCAGTGAGGCGGCCCAAACGGGGAACATTCAGTACTTC.

This chain connects TRBV11-2 to TRBJ2-1; 7 bases are a match to TRBD2. Unmatched junction bases numbered 6, after V lost 5 bases and J lost 8 bases. The CDR3 runs to 13 residues. Per germline, CDR1 SGHAT and CDR2 FQNNGV. The CDR3: CASSPRLADEQFF. The CDR3 nucleotides are TGTGCCAGCAGCCCCCGGCTAGCGGATGAGCAGTTCTTC.

This clone came up once. The chain recombines TRBV6-5 with TRBJ1-1, with D uncertain. V was cut by 2 bases and J by 0 bases, with 7 bases left in between. Germline values: CDR1 MNHEY, CDR2 SVGAGI. This CDR3 comprises 14 residues. The CDR3: CASSYNEMNTEAFF. As DNA, the CDR3 is TGTGCCAGCAGTTACAACGAGATGAACACTGAAGCTTTCTTT.